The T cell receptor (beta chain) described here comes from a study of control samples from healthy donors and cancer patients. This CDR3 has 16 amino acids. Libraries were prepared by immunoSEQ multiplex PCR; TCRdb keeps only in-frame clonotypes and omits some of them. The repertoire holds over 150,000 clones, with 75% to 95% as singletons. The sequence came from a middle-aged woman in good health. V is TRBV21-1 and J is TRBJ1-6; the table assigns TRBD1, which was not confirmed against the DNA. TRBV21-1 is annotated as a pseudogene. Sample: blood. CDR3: CASSKVGDRGQGPLHF. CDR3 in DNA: TGTGCCAGCAGCAAAGTGGGGGACAGGGGCCAGGGACCCCTCCACTTT.